This TCR beta chain was identified in a study of blood T cell repertoires in COVID-19. On the study more broadly: Researchers got acute and convalescent COVID-19 samples from the United States, Italy and Spain.

Followed longitudinally, the Seattle patients had been enrolled during active infection. Trimming took 0 bases from V and 8 from J; bases not matched to a gene: 11. This CDR3 has 16 residues. Germline assignment: CDR1 SGHRS and CDR2 YFSETQ. Original analysis: How many nucleated cells were present was estimated from reference gene primer amplification. Sequenced by immunoSEQ multiplex PCR; TCRdb stores in-frame clones only, minus some. The V and J calls and clone size were taken over from that table, and D and trimming were inferred from the DNA. The sample contains over 250,000 clones, 65% to 90% of which appear only once.

The TCR was taken from a woman aged 70-85 years with COVID-19, enrolled during active disease. Sequencing was done on a sample of peripheral blood. J is TRBJ2-3 and V is TRBV5-1; TRBD2 agrees at 8 bases. As DNA, the CDR3 is TGCGCCAGCAGCTTGGGACACGGGGGGGCCGGTGGTACGCAGTATTTT. It yields the protein CASSLGHGGAGGTQYF.